This TCR beta chain originates from a study of shared clonotypes between healthy human individuals. General study results and limits: Researchers found naive subsets generally carried larger estimated richness than memory subsets. Shared across a few donors were 4% to 5% of the naive CD4 clonotypes.

This CDR3 has 13 residues. Unmatched junction bases numbered 0, after V lost 0 bases and J lost 7 bases. Germline assignment: CDR1 SGDLS and CDR2 YYNGEE. CD4+ cell separation produced CD45RA+ naive and CD45RA-negative memory subsets. Repertoires were generated with immunoSEQ multiplex PCR, while TCRdb's copy carries only in-frame clones and drops some. The repertoire holds around 2.3 million clones, with approximately 94% as singletons. Comment on this clone: Its antigen is currently unknown.

The TCR originated in a man in his late teens or twenties in good health. The chain combines TRBV9 with TRBJ1-1, with 10 nucleotides matching TRBD1. The sample consisted of naive CD4+ T cells sorted from blood. Subset: CD45RA+ positively selected. The CDR3 loop reads CASSVGDRGEAFF. The DNA of the CDR3 is TGTGCCAGCAGCGTAGGGGACAGGGGTGAAGCTTTCTTT.